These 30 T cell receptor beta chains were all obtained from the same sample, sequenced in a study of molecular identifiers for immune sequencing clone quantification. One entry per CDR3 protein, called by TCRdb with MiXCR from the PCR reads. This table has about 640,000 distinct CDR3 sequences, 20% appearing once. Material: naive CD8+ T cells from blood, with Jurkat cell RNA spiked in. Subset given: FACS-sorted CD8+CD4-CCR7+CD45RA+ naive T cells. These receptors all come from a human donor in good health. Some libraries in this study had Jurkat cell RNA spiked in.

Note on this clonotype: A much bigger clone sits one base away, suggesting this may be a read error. CDR3 in DNA: TGTGCCATCAGCCAGGGGGACTTTGAAGCCTACGGGCAGTACTTC. Encoded protein: CAISQGDFEAYGQYF. This chain uses TRBV10-3 with TRBJ2-7, with D possibly matching TRBD1 (7 bases). The CDR3 consists of 15 residues. Germline-derived CDR1 and CDR2 are ENHRY and SYGVKD.

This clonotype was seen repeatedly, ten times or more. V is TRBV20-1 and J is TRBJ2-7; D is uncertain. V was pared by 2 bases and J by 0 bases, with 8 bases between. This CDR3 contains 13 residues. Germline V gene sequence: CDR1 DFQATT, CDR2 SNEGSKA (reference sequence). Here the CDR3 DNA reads TGCAGTGCTAGACCCGACAACTCCTACGAGCAGTACTTC. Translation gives CSARPDNSYEQYF.

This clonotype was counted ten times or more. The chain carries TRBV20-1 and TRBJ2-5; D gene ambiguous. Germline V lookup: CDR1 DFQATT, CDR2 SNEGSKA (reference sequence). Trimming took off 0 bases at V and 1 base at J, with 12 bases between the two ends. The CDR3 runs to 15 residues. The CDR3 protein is CSARDLLASQETQYF. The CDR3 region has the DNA TGCAGTGCTAGAGATCTTTTGGCATCCCAAGAGACCCAGTACTTC.

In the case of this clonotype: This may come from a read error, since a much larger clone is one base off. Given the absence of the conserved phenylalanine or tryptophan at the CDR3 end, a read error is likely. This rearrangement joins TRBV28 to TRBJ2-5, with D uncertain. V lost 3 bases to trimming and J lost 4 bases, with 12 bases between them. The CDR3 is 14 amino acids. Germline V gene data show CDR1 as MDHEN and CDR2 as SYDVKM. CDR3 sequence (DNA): TGTGCCAGCAGTTTCACGTTTATCGCAGAGACCCAGTACCTC. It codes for CASSFTFIAETQYL.

The CDR3 DNA sequence: TGTGCCAGTAGTATAGGTCAAGCGGGGGGCAGTCTTGGCACAGATACGCAGTATTTT. Translation: CASSIGQAGGSLGTDTQYF. This chain links TRBV19 with TRBJ2-3; 9 positions agree with TRBD2. This CDR3 has 19 amino acids. Germline V gives CDR1 LNHDA, CDR2 SQIVND (reference sequence). V shed 1 base, J shed 1 base, and the junction held 12 bases outside the gene matches.

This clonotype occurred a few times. The CDR3 here is CASSQDRGDRVVKSPLHF. The CDR3, as DNA: TGCGCCAGCAGCCAAGATAGAGGAGACAGGGTAGTGAAATCACCCCTCCACTTT. The rearrangement links TRBV4-3 to TRBJ1-6; the match to TRBD1 covers 7 bases. V dropped 0 bases and J dropped 10; count of bases not matched to a gene: 15. There are 18 residues in the CDR3. Germline V gene sequence: CDR1 LGHNA, CDR2 YSLEER.

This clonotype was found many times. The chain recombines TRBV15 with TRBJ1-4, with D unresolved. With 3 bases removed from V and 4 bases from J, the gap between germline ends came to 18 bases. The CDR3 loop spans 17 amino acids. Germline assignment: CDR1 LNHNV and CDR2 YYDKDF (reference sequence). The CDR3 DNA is TGTGCCACCAGCAGTCCGTATGTGACCGAGGATAATGAAAAACTGTTTTTT. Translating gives CATSSPYVTEDNEKLFF.

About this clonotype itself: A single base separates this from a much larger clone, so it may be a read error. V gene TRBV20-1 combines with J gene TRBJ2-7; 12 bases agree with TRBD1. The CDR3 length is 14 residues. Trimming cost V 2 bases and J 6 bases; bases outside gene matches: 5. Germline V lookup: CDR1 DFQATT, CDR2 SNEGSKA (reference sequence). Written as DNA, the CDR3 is TGCAGTGCTAGACCGGGACAGGGGGCCTCCGAGCAGTACTTC. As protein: CSARPGQGASEQYF.

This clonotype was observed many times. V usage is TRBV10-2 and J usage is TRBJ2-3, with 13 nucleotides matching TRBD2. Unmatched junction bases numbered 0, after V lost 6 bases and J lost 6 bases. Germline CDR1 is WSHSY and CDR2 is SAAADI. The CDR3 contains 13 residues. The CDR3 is CASRGLAGDTQYF. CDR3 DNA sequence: TGCGCCAGCAGGGGACTAGCGGGGGATACGCAGTATTTT.

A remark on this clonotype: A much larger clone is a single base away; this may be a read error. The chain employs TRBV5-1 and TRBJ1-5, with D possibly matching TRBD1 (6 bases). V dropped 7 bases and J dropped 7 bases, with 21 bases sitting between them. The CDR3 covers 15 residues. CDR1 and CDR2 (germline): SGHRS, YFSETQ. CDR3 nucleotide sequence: TGCGCCAGCGGCGTCTCAGGGGTTATAAACCAGCCCCAGCATTTT. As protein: CASGVSGVINQPQHF.

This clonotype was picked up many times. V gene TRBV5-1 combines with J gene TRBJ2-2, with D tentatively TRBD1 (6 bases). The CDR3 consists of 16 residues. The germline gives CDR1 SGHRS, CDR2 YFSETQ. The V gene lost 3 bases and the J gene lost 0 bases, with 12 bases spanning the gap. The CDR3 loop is CASSWVGTTNTGELFF. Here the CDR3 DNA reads TGCGCCAGCAGCTGGGTCGGGACAACGAACACCGGGGAGCTGTTTTTT.

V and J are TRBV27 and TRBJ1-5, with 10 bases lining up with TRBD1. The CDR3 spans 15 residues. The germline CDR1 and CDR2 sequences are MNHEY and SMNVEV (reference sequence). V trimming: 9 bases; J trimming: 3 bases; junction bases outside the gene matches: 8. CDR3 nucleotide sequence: TGTGCCAGTTCTCCCGGGACAGGGGCCAATCAGCCCCAGCATTTT. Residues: CASSPGTGANQPQHF.

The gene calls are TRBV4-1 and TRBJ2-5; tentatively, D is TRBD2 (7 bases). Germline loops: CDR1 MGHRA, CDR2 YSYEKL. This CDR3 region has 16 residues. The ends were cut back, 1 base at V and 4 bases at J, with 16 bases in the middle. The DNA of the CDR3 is TGCGCCAGCAGCCAAGGGGGGGGGGGCACGGGAGAGACCCAGTACTTC. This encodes CASSQGGGGTGETQYF.

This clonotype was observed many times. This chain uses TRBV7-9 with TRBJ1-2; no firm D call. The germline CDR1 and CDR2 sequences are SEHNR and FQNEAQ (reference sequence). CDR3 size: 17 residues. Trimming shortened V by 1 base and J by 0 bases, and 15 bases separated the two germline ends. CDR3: CASSLESKRFSNYGYTF. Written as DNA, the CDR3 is TGTGCCAGCAGCTTAGAGTCCAAAAGGTTTTCTAACTATGGCTACACCTTC.

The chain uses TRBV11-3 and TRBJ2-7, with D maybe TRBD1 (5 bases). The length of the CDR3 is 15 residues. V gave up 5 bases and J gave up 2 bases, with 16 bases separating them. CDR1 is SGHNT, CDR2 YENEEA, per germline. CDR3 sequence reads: CASSPKGPRAYEQYF. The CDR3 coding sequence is TGTGCCAGCAGCCCCAAGGGGCCCAGGGCCTACGAGCAGTACTTC.

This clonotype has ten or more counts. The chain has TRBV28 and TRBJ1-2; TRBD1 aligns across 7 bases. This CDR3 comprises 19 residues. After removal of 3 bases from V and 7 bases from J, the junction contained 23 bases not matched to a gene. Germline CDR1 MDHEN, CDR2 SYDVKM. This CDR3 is CASSFDPPGTVRVVSGYTF. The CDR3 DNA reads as TGTGCCAGCAGTTTCGACCCCCCCGGGACAGTTCGGGTGGTTAGTGGCTACACCTTC.

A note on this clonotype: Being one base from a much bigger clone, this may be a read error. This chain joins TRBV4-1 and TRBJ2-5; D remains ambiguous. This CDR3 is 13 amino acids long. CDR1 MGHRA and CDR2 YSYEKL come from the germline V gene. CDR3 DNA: TGCGCCAGCAGCCCCGTGGCAGGAGAGGCCCAGTACTTC. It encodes CASSPVAGEAQYF.

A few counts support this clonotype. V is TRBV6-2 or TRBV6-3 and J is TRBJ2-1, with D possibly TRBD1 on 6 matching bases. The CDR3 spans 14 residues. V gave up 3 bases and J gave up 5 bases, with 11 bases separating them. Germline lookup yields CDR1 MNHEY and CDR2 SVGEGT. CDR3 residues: CASSYLRTDNEQFF. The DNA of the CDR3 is TGTGCCAGCAGTTATTTGAGGACAGACAATGAGCAGTTCTTC.

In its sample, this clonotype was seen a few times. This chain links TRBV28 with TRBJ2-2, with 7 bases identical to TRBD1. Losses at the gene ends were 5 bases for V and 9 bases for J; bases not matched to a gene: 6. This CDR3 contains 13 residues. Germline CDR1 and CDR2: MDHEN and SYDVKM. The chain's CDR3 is CASSLQQGRELFF. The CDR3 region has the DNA TGTGCCAGCAGTCTCCAACAGGGGAGGGAGCTGTTTTTT.

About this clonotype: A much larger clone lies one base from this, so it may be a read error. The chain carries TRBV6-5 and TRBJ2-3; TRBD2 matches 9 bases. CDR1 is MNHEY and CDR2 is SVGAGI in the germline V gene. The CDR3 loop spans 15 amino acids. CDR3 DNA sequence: TGTGCCAGCAGTCCCCGGCCTAGCGGGGCAGATACGCGGTATTTT. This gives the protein CASSPRPSGADTRYF.

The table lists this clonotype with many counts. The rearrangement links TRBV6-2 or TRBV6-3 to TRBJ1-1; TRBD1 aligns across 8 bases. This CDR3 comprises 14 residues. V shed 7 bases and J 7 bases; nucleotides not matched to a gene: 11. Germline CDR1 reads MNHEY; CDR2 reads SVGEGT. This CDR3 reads CASKGQADSLEAFF. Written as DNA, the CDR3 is TGTGCCAGCAAGGGACAGGCGGATTCCCTTGAAGCTTTCTTT.

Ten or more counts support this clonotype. In DNA, the CDR3 is TGTGCCAGCAGCCCGTGGGCGGGGGTTAAATACGAGCAGTACTTC. It yields the protein CASSPWAGVKYEQYF. J is TRBJ2-7 and V is TRBV7-8; 7 bases map to TRBD2. Germline values: CDR1 SGHVS, CDR2 FQNEAQ. V gave up 5 bases and J gave up 4 bases; unmatched junction bases: 11. The CDR3 length is 15 residues.

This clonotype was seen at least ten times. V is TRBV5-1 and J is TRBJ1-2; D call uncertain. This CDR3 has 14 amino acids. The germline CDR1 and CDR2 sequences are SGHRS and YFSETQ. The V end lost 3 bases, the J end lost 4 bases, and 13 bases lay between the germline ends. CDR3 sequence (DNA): TGCGCCAGCAGCTACTCAGTGGAGACCTATGGCTACACCTTC. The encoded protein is CASSYSVETYGYTF.

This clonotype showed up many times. CDR3 sequence reads: CASSLYRDREKLFF. In nucleotides, the CDR3 is TGTGCCAGCAGCTTATACCGGGACAGGGAAAAACTGTTTTTT. V usage is TRBV11-2 and J usage is TRBJ1-4, with 8 bases lining up with TRBD1. From germline, CDR1 is SGHAT and CDR2 FQNNGV. The CDR3 runs 14 residues. V gave up 2 bases and J gave up 8 bases; unmatched junction bases: 4.

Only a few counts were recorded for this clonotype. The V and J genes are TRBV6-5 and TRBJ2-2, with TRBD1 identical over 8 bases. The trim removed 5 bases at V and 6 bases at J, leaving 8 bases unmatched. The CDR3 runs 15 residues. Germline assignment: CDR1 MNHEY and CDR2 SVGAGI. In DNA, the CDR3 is TGTGCCAGCAGTACATCGGACAGGGCCTCCGGGGAGCTGTTTTTT. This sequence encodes CASSTSDRASGELFF.

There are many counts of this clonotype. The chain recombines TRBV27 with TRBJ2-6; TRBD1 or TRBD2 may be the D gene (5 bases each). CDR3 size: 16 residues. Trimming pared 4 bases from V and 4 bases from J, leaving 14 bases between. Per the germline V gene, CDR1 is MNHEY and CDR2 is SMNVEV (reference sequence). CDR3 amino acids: CASSSGTARGANVLTF. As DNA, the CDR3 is TGTGCCAGCAGTTCCGGGACGGCGAGAGGGGCCAACGTCCTGACTTTC.

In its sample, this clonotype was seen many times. Here the CDR3 DNA reads TGTGCCAGCAGTTACTTCGGACAGGGGGGGACTGAAGCTTTCTTT. Protein product: CASSYFGQGGTEAFF. V is TRBV6-5 and J is TRBJ1-1, with 10 positions matching TRBD1. Germline CDR1 is MNHEY and CDR2 is SVGAGI. The CDR3 extends over 15 amino acids. The J segment lost 5 bases and the V segment lost 1 base, leaving 4 bases of the junction unmatched.

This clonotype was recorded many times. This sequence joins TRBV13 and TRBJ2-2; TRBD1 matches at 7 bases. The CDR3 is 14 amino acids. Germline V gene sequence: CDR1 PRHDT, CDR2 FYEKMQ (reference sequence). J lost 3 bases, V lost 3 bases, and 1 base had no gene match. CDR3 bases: TGTGCCAGCAGCTTTGGGACAGACACCGGGGAGCTGTTTTTT. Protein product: CASSFGTDTGELFF.

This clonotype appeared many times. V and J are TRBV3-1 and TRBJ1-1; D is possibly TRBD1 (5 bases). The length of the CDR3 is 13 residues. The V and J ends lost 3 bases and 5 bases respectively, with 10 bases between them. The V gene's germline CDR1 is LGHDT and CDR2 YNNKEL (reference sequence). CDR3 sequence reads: CASSQGGWTEAFF. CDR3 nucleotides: TGTGCCAGCAGCCAGGGGGGGTGGACTGAAGCTTTCTTT.

CDR3: CASSDWLAGGAGELFF. The CDR3 DNA reads TGTGCCAGCAGTGATTGGTTAGCGGGAGGCGCCGGGGAGCTGTTTTTT. The rearrangement links TRBV2 to TRBJ2-2, with 10 bases identical to TRBD2. The CDR3 is made up of 16 amino acids. J gave up 6 bases and V 3 bases, and 7 bases lay outside the gene matches. Germline V gene lookup returns CDR1 SNHLY and CDR2 FYNNEI.